This TCR beta chain came from a study of blood T cell repertoires in COVID-19 (dated by TCRdb to the early 2020s). Notes on the research overall: The collaborator samples originated in the United States, Italy and Spain and spanned the acute and convalescent phases of COVID-19. Subjects who had been exposed to COVID-19, were actively infected with it, or had recovered from it provided the deeply sampled blood TCRbeta repertoires that made up the dataset. The repertoires were released in a freely available public database intended as a resource for research on the immune response to SARS-CoV-2. Samples came from the ongoing ImmuneRACE study (first 160 participants) plus 1,254 subjects from 6 global collaborators. The prospective study material was composed of cDNA or gDNA derived from T cells, B-cell-depleted T cells, or PBMCs. Where available, HLA class I and class II types were taken from metadata supplied by the sample provider and were not determined by assay-based typing. Nearly every sample came with metadata listing a de-identified subject ID, COVID-19 status, age in years and sex.

Its CDR3 holds 14 amino acids, cysteine through phenylalanine. The read is trimmed to its CDR3 DNA, 42 bases read in frame from base 1. The germline V gene gives CDR1 as SGHDT and CDR2 as YYEEEE. Trimming leaves V shorter by 3 bases and J shorter by 8 bases, with the junction holding 7 bases beyond the gene matches. Note on this clone: Its antigen is currently not known. Base quality data are lacking; no much larger clone is found one base away.

Each collaborating institution followed its own protocols to collect whole blood in K2EDTA tubes. For TCRbeta analysis, collaborators shipped samples in one of three forms: frozen whole blood, isolated PBMCs, or DNA extracted from either of those sample types. TCRbeta CDR3 regions were amplified from genomic DNA using the immunoSEQ Assay, a bias-controlled multiplex PCR. The study's processing was this. The number of nucleated cells in each sample was estimated from the amplification of reference gene primers within the assay. Sequence reads were collapsed and filtered to measure the absolute abundance of every unique TCRbeta CDR3 rearrangement. For each sample, productive Simpson clonality was calculated as the square root of Simpson's diversity index over productive rearrangements. In its TCRdb copy, this immuneACCESS table keeps in-frame sequences only and misses some clones. Where compared with another copy, unresolved V genes explain less than half of these, and the others have no known cause. V and J calls and clone size come straight from that table; D and trimming were deduced from the DNA. The sample table contains tens of thousands of clones; only one count was recorded for approximately 80% of them. The top ten hold approximately 10% of the sample.

What the study reported, not specific to this receptor: The amount of clinical and demographic metadata varied by source and participant and was provided uncurated.

The chain joins TRBV5-6 to TRBJ1-4, and 7 junctional nucleotides match TRBD1. The receptor's source is a man between 65 and 85 years old with acute or convalescent COVID-19. The sequencing sample was made of peripheral blood. The CDR3 sequence is CASSSGTAIEKLFF. The nucleotide sequence is given as TGTGCCAGCAGCTCCGGGACAGCAATCGAAAAACTGTTTTTT.